The 11 T cell receptor beta chains listed next were all sequenced from one sample in a study of cytomegalovirus exposure and HLA in healthy donors. 13 Jbeta primers and 60 Vbeta primers were used for the PCR. This table comes from immunoSEQ multiplex PCR, and its TCRdb copy is limited to in-frame clones, with some not included. The data show 100,000 to 150,000 clones, approximately 78% seen once. Sequenced input: PBMCs. The receptor source for this set is a woman aged 50 to 60 in good health and CMV-seropositive.

This chain joins TRBV10-3 and TRBJ2-3, with 8 bases lining up with TRBD2. Looked up from germline, CDR1 is ENHRY and CDR2 is SYGVKD. Trimming took 1 base from V and 2 from J; bases not matched to a gene: 5. The CDR3 length is 16 residues. The CDR3 bases are TGTGCCATCAGTGAGTGGCGGGGGGCTATCACAGATACGCAGTATTTT. As protein: CAISEWRGAITDTQYF.

V is TRBV2 and J is TRBJ2-5; TRBD2 matches at 8 bases. The V gene's germline CDR1 is SNHLY and CDR2 FYNNEI. The CDR3 is 16 residues long. V shed 6 bases and J 5 bases; nucleotides not matched to a gene: 14. CDR3 DNA: TGTGCCAGCAGACTCCCCGGACTAGCTGCGGTCGAGACCCAGTACTTC. It encodes CASRLPGLAAVETQYF.

This clone was counted only a few times. The J gene is TRBJ2-2, the V gene TRBV6-1, with a weak D call TRBD1 (6 bases). The V gene lost 5 bases and the J gene lost 2 bases, with 12 bases spanning the gap. The V gene's germline CDR1 is MNHNS and CDR2 SASEGT. The CDR3 has 15 residues. The CDR3, as DNA: TGTGCCAGCAGTCACGGACAGCCCAACACCGGGGAGCTGTTTTTT. Residues: CASSHGQPNTGELFF.

The gene calls are TRBV18 and TRBJ1-1; 8 bases map to TRBD1. Germline lookup yields CDR1 KGHSH and CDR2 LQKENI. This CDR3 has 13 residues. V lost 3 bases and J lost 7; bases outside the gene matches: 4. In DNA form, the CDR3 reads TGTGCCAGCTCACCTACAGGGGGTCGTGAAGCTTTCTTT. Translation gives CASSPTGGREAFF.

Only a few counts were recorded for this clone. The rearrangement links TRBV30 to TRBJ2-5, with TRBD2 matching over 8 bases. From germline, CDR1 is GTSNPN and CDR2 SVGIG (reference sequence). V lost 2 bases, J lost 4 bases, and 9 bases stayed unmatched. The CDR3 is 15 residues long. The CDR3 here is CAWSSLAGFGETQYF. The CDR3, as DNA: TGTGCCTGGAGTTCGCTAGCGGGTTTCGGAGAGACCCAGTACTTC.

On this clone itself: A read error may account for a junction end that differs from germline. This chain links TRBV5-4 with TRBJ2-4; a weak D match, TRBD2 (6 bases). The CDR3 spans 14 residues. Per germline, CDR1 SGHNT and CDR2 YYREEE (reference sequence). The CDR3 here is CASSPEPMEGPLAF. The CDR3 DNA reads as TGTGCCAGCAGCCCAGAACCTATGGAGGGCCCCTTGGCCTTC.

This sequence joins TRBV7-2 and TRBJ1-1, with 9 bases that match TRBD1. Per the germline V gene, CDR1 is SGHTA and CDR2 is FQGNSA. V shed 5 bases and J 8 bases; nucleotides not matched to a gene: 9. The CDR3 totals 14 residues. The CDR3 DNA reads TGTGCCAGCAGCATTAATGGACAGGGGTCCGAAGCTTTCTTT. Its translation is CASSINGQGSEAFF.

The V and J genes are TRBV12-5 and TRBJ1-1, with TRBD1 as a possible D gene (6 bases). Per germline, CDR1 LGHNT and CDR2 FRNRAP. This CDR3 is 16 amino acids long. The ends were cut back, 0 bases at V and 0 bases at J, with 11 bases in the middle. The DNA for the CDR3 is TGTGCTAGTGGTTTGGTACCTGGGGGCTTGAACACTGAAGCTTTCTTT. Amino acid sequence: CASGLVPGGLNTEAFF.

The gene calls are TRBV6-5 and TRBJ1-1; D might be TRBD1 (5 bases). Per the germline V gene, CDR1 is MNHEY and CDR2 is SVGAGI. The V gene lost 5 bases and the J gene lost 10 bases, with 23 bases spanning the gap. The CDR3 is made up of 15 amino acids. The CDR3 loop is CASSLQPRLIGGAFF. In nucleotides, the CDR3 is TGTGCCAGCAGTCTCCAACCTCGATTAATCGGGGGAGCTTTCTTT.

The chain combines TRBV2 with TRBJ2-3, with 8 bases that match TRBD1. With 10 bases clipped from V and 7 bases from J, the junction kept 13 bases outside the gene matches. The CDR3 extends over 14 amino acids. Germline CDR1 and CDR2: SNHLY and FYNNEI. In DNA form, the CDR3 reads TGTGCCAATGCTTGGACAGGGTTGCTGAATACGCAGTATTTT. It is translated as CANAWTGLLNTQYF.

The chain carries TRBV15 and TRBJ2-1; TRBD2 is a possible D gene (7 bases). Trimming took 5 bases from V and 0 from J, leaving 17 bases between them. The germline V gene has CDR1 LNHNV and CDR2 YYDKDF (reference sequence). CDR3 size: 17 residues. The CDR3 loop is CATSSREGVSSYNEQFF. The CDR3 nucleotides read TGTGCCACCAGCTCCAGGGAGGGGGTAAGCTCCTACAATGAGCAGTTCTTC.